One and the same sample provided the 30 T cell receptor beta chains below, sequenced in a study of shared clonotypes between healthy human individuals. Generated by immunoSEQ multiplex PCR, the TCRdb table keeps only in-frame clones and is missing some. The sample lists over 2 million clones, about nine tenths seen once, with approximately 0.4% in the top ten. Sequencing was performed on naive CD4+ T cells from PBMCs. Subset of the sample: CD45RA+ positively selected. Receptor source: a man in his late teens or twenties in good health. Some clones in this sample may be carry-over from other donors' samples.

The chain joins TRBV6-5 to TRBJ2-7; 8 positions agree with TRBD1. The CDR3 is 15 residues long. V shed 4 bases and J 4 bases; nucleotides not matched to a gene: 9. Germline lookup yields CDR1 MNHEY and CDR2 SVGAGI. The CDR3 coding sequence is TGTGCCAGCAGTTCCCACGGACAGGGCGTTTACGAGCAGTACTTC. This codes for CASSSHGQGVYEQYF.

This clone was found once. The J gene is TRBJ2-3, the V gene TRBV30; TRBD2 matches 7 bases. Trimming at V came to 0 bases and at J to 5 bases, leaving 8 bases not matched to a gene. Germline lookup yields CDR1 GTSNPN and CDR2 SVGIG (reference sequence). The CDR3 sequence is 15 residues long. The CDR3 region is CAWSVGGRAEDTQYF. In nucleotides, the CDR3 is TGTGCCTGGAGTGTCGGGGGGAGGGCCGAAGATACGCAGTATTTT.

The rearrangement links TRBV28 to TRBJ2-5; 9 nucleotides match TRBD1. Germline trimming cut 5 bases from V and 5 bases from J; bases unmatched to any gene: 6. In germline, CDR1 is MDHEN, CDR2 SYDVKM. The CDR3 has 14 amino acids. CDR3 DNA sequence: TGTGCCAGCAGTCCTCTCGACAGGGGGGAGACCCAGTACTTC. Its translation: CASSPLDRGETQYF.

This chain uses TRBV6-1 with TRBJ1-2; D is unclear. The V and J ends lost 6 bases and 3 bases respectively, with 8 bases between them. Germline-derived CDR1 and CDR2 are MNHNS and SASEGT. The CDR3 extends over 12 amino acids. For the CDR3, the DNA is TGTGCCAGCAGGGTCTCTGACTATGGCTACACCTTC. Residues: CASRVSDYGYTF.

V usage is TRBV19 and J usage is TRBJ2-2; D is perhaps TRBD2 (6 bases). Germline CDR1 LNHDA, CDR2 SQIVND (reference sequence). V was shortened by 4 bases and J by 0 bases, with 12 bases between the two germline ends. The CDR3 is made up of 16 amino acids. CDR3 sequence: CASSTVAETNTGELFF. For the CDR3, the DNA is TGTGCCAGTAGTACGGTAGCGGAGACGAACACCGGGGAGCTGTTTTTT.

The chain couples TRBV7-6 to TRBJ2-2; D is undetermined. Per the germline V gene, CDR1 is SGHVS and CDR2 is FNYEAQ. The CDR3 has 14 residues. V was cut by 1 base and J by 3 bases, with 6 bases left in between. This chain's CDR3 is CASSLVGDTGELFF. For the CDR3, the DNA is TGTGCCAGCAGCTTAGTGGGCGACACCGGGGAGCTGTTTTTT.

On this clone itself: Other DNA sequences within the sample encode an identical CDR3. This rearrangement joins TRBV7-3 to TRBJ1-1; TRBD1 might be the D (5 bases). The CDR3 is made up of 14 amino acids. Germline V gene lookup returns CDR1 SGHTA and CDR2 FQGTGA. Trimming shortened V by 3 bases and J by 1 base, and 9 bases separated the two germline ends. The DNA for the CDR3 is TGTGCCAGCAGCTTTACGGGGGGGAACACTGAAGCTTTCTTT. This gives the protein CASSFTGGNTEAFF.

This chain links TRBV5-1 with TRBJ2-5, with 7 bases lining up with TRBD2. Germline loops: CDR1 SGHRS, CDR2 YFSETQ. There are 15 residues in the CDR3. V lost 4 bases, J lost 3 bases, and 9 bases stayed unmatched. CDR3 nucleotides: TGCGCCAGCAGCCCCCTTTCTGCGGGAGAAGAGACCCAGTACTTC. It is translated as CASSPLSAGEETQYF. Based on the CDR3 plus reference TRBV5-1 and TRBJ2-5, the full variable domain is KAGVTQTPRYLIKTRGQQVTLSCSPISGHRSVSWYQQTPGQGLQFLFEYFSETQRNKGNFPGRFSGRQFSNSRSEMNVSTLELGDSALYLCASSPLSAGEETQYFGPGTRLLVL.

The chain is built from TRBV6-1 and TRBJ2-3; 10 nucleotides align to TRBD2. Trimming took 5 bases from V and 5 from J; bases not matched to a gene: 7. Germline loops: CDR1 MNHNS, CDR2 SASEGT. CDR3 length: 15 amino acids. The CDR3, as DNA: TGTGCCAGCAGTCCGATAGCGGGAGGAGTAGATACGCAGTATTTT. It is translated as CASSPIAGGVDTQYF.

The V gene is TRBV27, the J gene TRBJ2-5; possible D gene TRBD2, 5 bases. Germline values: CDR1 MNHEY, CDR2 SMNVEV (reference sequence). V gave up 3 bases and J gave up 2 bases, with 13 bases separating them. This CDR3 comprises 15 residues. The CDR3 spells CASSFRSRTQETQYF. The CDR3 DNA reads TGTGCCAGCAGTTTTAGGTCCAGGACTCAAGAGACCCAGTACTTC.

The table lists this clone with a count of one. This rearrangement joins TRBV11-1 to TRBJ2-1, with unresolved D. CDR1 is SGHAT and CDR2 is FQDESV in the germline V gene (reference sequence). The CDR3 loop spans 13 amino acids. V shed 2 bases and J shed 4 bases, with 6 bases lying between them. In DNA, the CDR3 is TGTGCCAGCAGCTTATTGGGGTACAATGAGCAGTTCTTC. Protein sequence: CASSLLGYNEQFF. Using reference TRBV11-1 and TRBJ2-1 for the parts outside the CDR3, the full variable domain is EAEVAQSPRYKITEKSQAVAFWCDPISGHATLYWYRQILGQGPELLVQFQDESVVDDSQLPKDRFSAERLKGVDSTLKIQPAELGDSAMYLCASSLLGYNEQFFGPGTRLTVL.

With respect to this clone: Within the sample, other DNA sequences also encode this same CDR3. The rearrangement joins TRBV28 to TRBJ1-1; TRBD1 matches at 7 bases. There are 13 residues in the CDR3. The ends lost 3 bases at V and 4 bases at J; junction bases unmatched: 2. The germline V gene encodes CDR1 MDHEN and CDR2 SYDVKM. CDR3 residues: CASSFSGGTEAFF. The DNA for the CDR3 is TGTGCCAGCAGTTTTTCAGGGGGCACTGAAGCTTTCTTT. Together with reference TRBV28 and TRBJ1-1, the CDR3 gives the full variable domain: DVKVTQSSRYLVKRTGEKVFLECVQDMDHENMFWYRQDPGLGLRLIYFSYDVKMKEKGDIPEGYSVSREKKERFSLILESASTNQTSMYLCASSFSGGTEAFFGQGTRLTVV.

The genes are TRBV7-2 and TRBJ2-7; no definite D call. Germline V gives CDR1 SGHTA, CDR2 FQGNSA. Trimming took off 2 bases at V and 5 bases at J, with 10 bases between the two ends. This CDR3 region has 13 residues. The CDR3 loop reads CASSLKHGHEQYF. In DNA, the CDR3 is TGTGCCAGCAGCTTAAAACATGGGCACGAGCAGTACTTC.

Concerning this clone: Other nucleotide sequences in the sample specify the same CDR3. CDR3 sequence: CASSLGGEKLFF. The CDR3 nucleotides read TGTGCCAGCAGCTTAGGGGGAGAAAAACTGTTTTTT. J is TRBJ1-4 and V is TRBV7-2; D unclear. Between the trimmed V and J ends, which lost 1 base and 8 bases, there was a span of 5 bases. Germline V gives CDR1 SGHTA, CDR2 FQGNSA. This CDR3 is built from 12 residues.

This clone has just a few counts. Other DNA sequences from this sample encode an identical CDR3 as well. V is TRBV15 and J is TRBJ2-5; D remains unclear. Germline assignment: CDR1 LNHNV and CDR2 YYDKDF (reference sequence). Trimming removed 1 base at V and 5 bases at J, with 5 bases between. This CDR3 contains 12 residues. CDR3 region: CATSRVGETQYF. The CDR3 region has the DNA TGTGCCACCAGCAGAGTTGGGGAGACCCAGTACTTC.

The chain has TRBV28 and TRBJ2-5; D gene unclear. Germline V gene lookup returns CDR1 MDHEN and CDR2 SYDVKM. The CDR3 consists of 14 residues. V was clipped by 5 bases and J by 5 bases, with 15 bases between them. CDR3 sequence: CASSPRAYPETQYF. The CDR3 region has the DNA TGTGCCAGCAGTCCTCGGGCCTATCCCGAGACCCAGTACTTC. Full variable domain (rest looked up from reference TRBV28 and TRBJ2-5): DVKVTQSSRYLVKRTGEKVFLECVQDMDHENMFWYRQDPGLGLRLIYFSYDVKMKEKGDIPEGYSVSREKKERFSLILESASTNQTSMYLCASSPRAYPETQYFGPGTRLLVL.

The gene calls are TRBV28 and TRBJ2-7; tentatively, D is TRBD1 or TRBD2 (5 bases each). V was cut by 6 bases and J by 4 bases, with 13 bases left in between. Germline V gene lookup returns CDR1 MDHEN and CDR2 SYDVKM. The CDR3 sequence is 13 residues long. For the CDR3, the DNA is TGTGCCAGCAGGGCCGGGGCCGGGTACGAGCAGTACTTC. Residues: CASRAGAGYEQYF.

The J gene is TRBJ1-1, the V gene TRBV18; 9 bases are shared with TRBD1. CDR3 length: 14 amino acids. From germline, CDR1 is KGHSH and CDR2 LQKENI. The junction had 13 bases not matched to a gene; V was cut back by 10 bases and J by 7 bases. This chain's CDR3 is CATLEQGAVGEAFF. For the CDR3, the DNA is TGTGCCACACTAGAACAGGGGGCGGTAGGTGAAGCTTTCTTT.

This clone was observed a single time. The V and J genes are TRBV9 and TRBJ2-2; D gene unclear. This CDR3 has 18 residues. The V end was cut by 4 bases, the J end by 0 bases, with 19 bases between. Germline V gene data show CDR1 as SGDLS and CDR2 as YYNGEE. The CDR3 DNA is TGTGCCAGCAGCCCCCGACCGTTCCTAGGGACGAACACCGGGGAGCTGTTTTTT. Residues: CASSPRPFLGTNTGELFF. Complete variable domain (other parts from reference TRBV9 and TRBJ2-2): DSGVTQTPKHLITATGQRVTLRCSPRSGDLSVYWYQQSLDQGLQFLIQYYNGEERAKGNILERFSAQQFPDLHSELNLSSLELGDSALYFCASSPRPFLGTNTGELFFGEGSRLTVL.

This sequence joins TRBV2 and TRBJ1-1; D is possibly TRBD1 (6 bases). Between the trimmed V and J ends, which lost 1 base and 3 bases, there was a span of 9 bases. The CDR3 runs 14 residues. Germline V gene lookup returns CDR1 SNHLY and CDR2 FYNNEI. This chain's CDR3 is CASSEGTVYTEAFF. DNA of the CDR3: TGTGCCAGCAGTGAAGGGACAGTCTACACTGAAGCTTTCTTT. Complete variable domain (other parts from reference TRBV2 and TRBJ1-1): EPEVTQTPSHQVTQMGQEVILRCVPISNHLYFYWYRQILGQKVEFLVSFYNNEISEKSEIFDDQFSVERPDGSNFTLKIRSTKLEDSAMYFCASSEGTVYTEAFFGQGTRLTVV.

This chain uses TRBV5-1 with TRBJ2-1; TRBD1 might be the D (6 bases). This CDR3 comprises 14 residues. Trimming pared 4 bases from V and 5 bases from J, leaving 13 bases between. The germline V gene encodes CDR1 SGHRS and CDR2 YFSETQ. The chain's CDR3 is CASSQRTENNEQFF. For the CDR3, the DNA is TGCGCCAGCAGCCAACGGACAGAGAACAATGAGCAGTTCTTC.

The rearrangement uses TRBV6-6 and TRBJ2-7; 9 bases agree with TRBD1. V was clipped by 8 bases and J by 1 base; unmatched bases: 9. This CDR3 region has 15 residues. Germline CDR1 is MNHNY and CDR2 is SVGAGI (reference sequence). The CDR3 spells CASSGTGSVSYEQYF. The CDR3 coding sequence is TGTGCCAGCTCTGGGACAGGGTCGGTATCCTACGAGCAGTACTTC.

The chain couples TRBV7-3 to TRBJ1-5; D ambiguous. This CDR3 is 13 amino acids long. Germline V gene data show CDR1 as SGHTA and CDR2 as FQGTGA. Trimming removed 1 base from V and 7 bases from J, with 8 bases in between. CDR3 coding DNA: TGTGCCAGCAGCTTAAGGACGGACCAGCCCCAGCATTTT. Its protein product is CASSLRTDQPQHF.

This clone was recorded only once. At one boundary the junction diverges from the germline segment, which might be a read error. Other DNA variants within this sample encode the same CDR3. The chain recombines TRBV10-3 with TRBJ1-2; D is perhaps TRBD1 (5 bases). Germline V gene data show CDR1 as ENHRY and CDR2 as SYGVKD. CDR3 length equals 12 residues. Here the CDR3 reads CAISEQDPGYTF. The CDR3 DNA sequence: TGTGCTATCAGTGAACAGGATCCCGGCTACACCTTC.

The chain uses TRBV2 and TRBJ2-1; 13 nucleotides align to TRBD2. Per the germline V gene, CDR1 is SNHLY and CDR2 is FYNNEI. The ends lost 6 bases at V and 3 bases at J; junction bases unmatched: 2. CDR3 size: 15 residues. This chain's CDR3 is CASRGLAGNYNEQFF. The CDR3, as DNA: TGTGCCAGCAGGGGACTAGCGGGGAACTACAATGAGCAGTTCTTC.

The V call is TRBV9, the J call TRBJ2-1; 12 bases fit TRBD2. CDR1 and CDR2 (germline): SGDLS, YYNGEE. This CDR3 contains 16 residues. V was pared by 0 bases and J by 9 bases, with 7 bases of the junction left unmatched. This chain's CDR3 is CASSVALAGGQVEQFF. DNA of the CDR3: TGTGCCAGCAGCGTAGCCCTAGCGGGAGGGCAGGTTGAGCAGTTCTTC.

Details on this clone: This specimen includes other DNA sequences encoding the same CDR3. V and J are TRBV5-4 and TRBJ1-2; possible D gene TRBD1, 5 bases. Trimming left V 0 bases short and J 8 bases short, with 11 bases between. This CDR3 spans 13 amino acids. Germline V gene sequence: CDR1 SGHNT, CDR2 YYREEE (reference sequence). As DNA, the CDR3 is TGTGCCAGCAGCTTGGGGCAGGGTTTGGGCTACACCTTC. As protein: CASSLGQGLGYTF.

This clone was detected once. V and J are TRBV15 and TRBJ2-1; 12 bases map to TRBD1. Germline V gives CDR1 LNHNV, CDR2 YYDKDF (reference sequence). J was trimmed by 8 bases and V by 5 bases; bases with no gene match: 7. There are 15 residues in the CDR3. The chain's CDR3 is CATSPRDRGPDEQFF. In nucleotides, the CDR3 is TGTGCCACCAGCCCCCGGGACAGGGGGCCTGATGAGCAGTTCTTC.

The V call is TRBV9, the J call TRBJ1-2, with D possibly being TRBD1 (6 bases). In germline, CDR1 is SGDLS, CDR2 YYNGEE. This CDR3 region has 17 residues. Trimming cost V 6 bases and J 2 bases, with 23 bases left between them. The CDR3 loop reads CASTAGAGAANNYGYTF. CDR3 DNA sequence: TGTGCCAGCACCGCCGGGGCAGGGGCAGCAAACAACTATGGCTACACCTTC.

This chain joins TRBV15 and TRBJ1-2, with D hard to call. CDR3 size: 13 residues. Looked up from germline, CDR1 is LNHNV and CDR2 is YYDKDF (reference sequence). V lost 0 bases and J lost 8, with 10 bases in between. For the CDR3, the DNA is TGTGCCACCAGCAGAGATCGTAGGGAGGGCTACACCTTC. Translated, it gives CATSRDRREGYTF.